This is a list of T cell receptor beta chains from one sample in a study of response to subunit inactivated influenza vaccine. TCRdb re-derived calls from the RT-PCR reads in MiXCR, one entry per CDR3 protein. The sample includes fewer than 600,000 distinct CDR3 sequences, more than 7% seen only once; the top ten take around 12%. The sequenced sample was PBMCs from blood, obtained around 25 months after vaccination. These receptors were taken from a man between 50 and 69 years old who received an inactivated influenza vaccine. CDR3s include the opening cysteine and the closing phenylalanine or tryptophan. The order of the fields is clone size, J gene, CDR3 length, V gene, D gene, CDR3 protein, CDR3 DNA. The D gene is left open where the match is weak. Size values are once, few and many counts, or a class for expanded clones, and some rows have none.

many | TRBJ2-7 | 12 | TRBV20-1 | - | CSARGGSYEQYF | TGCAGTGCTAGGGGGGGCTCCTACGAGCAGTACTTC
few | TRBJ1-2 | 16 | TRBV5-6 | - | CASSFGNSKPNYGYTF | TGTGCCAGCAGCTTCGGGAACAGCAAACCTAACTATGGCTACACCTTC
few | TRBJ1-6 | 14 | TRBV5-1 | - | CASSLGQAESPLHF | TGCGCCAGCAGCTTGGGACAGGCAGAATCACCCCTCCACTTT
few | TRBJ2-3 | 16 | TRBV7-2 | - | CASSPLGGGYTDTQYF | TGTGCCAGCAGCCCGCTCGGCGGGGGCTACACAGATACGCAGTATTTT
many | TRBJ2-1 | 15 | TRBV11-2 | TRBD2 | CASSLLSGGNNEQFF | TGTGCCAGCAGCTTATTGAGCGGGGGGAACAATGAGCAGTTCTTC
many | TRBJ2-7 | 14 | TRBV13 | TRBD1 | CASTLTGGAYEQYF | TGTGCCAGCACATTGACAGGGGGAGCCTACGAGCAGTACTTC
few | TRBJ2-3 | 17 | TRBV10-3 | TRBD2 | CAISMGLAGGVTDTQYF | TGTGCCATCAGTATGGGACTAGCGGGAGGGGTCACAGATACGCAGTATTTT
few | TRBJ2-7 | 15 | TRBV20-1 | TRBD2 | CSARPPLAGPYEQYF | TGCAGTGCTAGGCCCCCACTAGCGGGCCCCTACGAGCAGTACTTC
many | TRBJ1-3 | 16 | TRBV7-2 | - | CASSWGPARSGNTIYF | TGTGCCAGCAGCTGGGGCCCAGCCCGCTCTGGAAACACCATATATTTT
- | TRBJ2-2 | 13 | TRBV4-1 | - | CASSPGSSGELFF | TGCGCCAGCAGCCCCGGGTCCTCCGGGGAGCTGTTTTTT
few | TRBJ2-1 | 15 | TRBV19 | TRBD2 | CASRGTSGGLVEQFF | TGTGCCTCCCGGGGGACTAGCGGGGGGCTCGTTGAGCAGTTCTTC
few | TRBJ2-4 | 14 | TRBV12-3/TRBV12-4 | - | CAITQAGAKNIQYF | TGTGCCATCACTCAGGCTGGGGCCAAAAACATTCAGTACTTC
few | TRBJ1-2 | 14 | TRBV28 | - | CATQRPGQTYGYTF | TGTGCCACCCAGAGGCCGGGACAAACCTATGGCTACACCTTC
many | TRBJ1-1 | 16 | TRBV12-3/TRBV12-4 | - | CATSHPGAVFGTEAFF | TGTGCCACCAGCCACCCGGGGGCCGTTTTCGGCACTGAAGCTTTCTTT
few | TRBJ1-5 | 17 | TRBV20-1 | TRBD1 | CSATLSVQGSSNQPQHF | TGCAGTGCTACCCTCAGTGTACAGGGGTCGAGCAATCAGCCCCAGCATTTT
few | TRBJ2-7 | 15 | TRBV27 | TRBD1 | CASRIPGQGADEQYF | TGTGCCAGCAGGATACCGGGACAGGGGGCGGACGAGCAGTACTTC
few | TRBJ2-1 | 14 | TRBV12-3/TRBV12-4 | TRBD1 | CASSYRGKTNEQFF | TGTGCCAGCAGTTACAGGGGGAAAACCAATGAGCAGTTCTTC
- | TRBJ2-1 | 14 | TRBV3-1 | TRBD2 | CASSPPRRGGSWFF | TGTGCCAGCAGCCCCCCTAGGCGCGGGGGGAGTTGGTTCTTC
- | TRBJ2-1 | 16 | TRBV9 | - | CASSVEGQSSYNEQFF | TGTGCCAGCAGCGTAGAGGGTCAGAGCTCCTACAATGAGCAGTTCTTC
- | TRBJ1-6 | 14 | TRBV12-3/TRBV12-4 | TRBD1 | CASKTGTVNSPLHF | TGTGCCAGCAAAACCGGGACAGTCAATTCACCCCTCCACTTT
many | TRBJ2-1 | 14 | TRBV20-1 | - | CSARKGSSYNEQFF | TGCAGTGCTAGAAAAGGTAGCTCCTACAATGAGCAGTTCTTC
few | TRBJ1-2 | 17 | TRBV5-1 | TRBD1 | CASSLTGGAGFDYVYTF | TGCGCCAGCAGCTTGACAGGGGGCGCGGGTTTTGACTATGTCTACACCTTC
many | TRBJ2-5 | 15 | TRBV7-2 | TRBD2 | CASSSAGGYQETQYF | TGTGCCAGCAGCTCAGCCGGGGGGTACCAAGAGACCCAGTACTTC
many | TRBJ1-6 | 15 | TRBV20-1 | TRBD1 | CSARDQGQGYSPLHF | TGCAGTGCTAGAGATCAGGGACAGGGGTATTCACCCCTCCACTTT
- | TRBJ1-6 | 15 | TRBV6-5 | - | CASSYLGQGNSPLHF | TGTGCCAGCAGTTACCTGGGGCAGGGAAACTCACCCCTCCACTTT
few | TRBJ2-7 | 15 | TRBV10-3 | TRBD1 | CAIREQGAIRATQYF | TGTGCCATCAGGGAACAGGGGGCAATCCGTGCAACGCAGTACTTC
many | TRBJ1-3 | 15 | TRBV18 | TRBD1 | CASSPPGTGDYTIYF | TGTGCCAGCTCACCACCTGGGACAGGGGATTACACCATATATTTT
many | TRBJ2-3 | 16 | TRBV20-1 | - | CSARGGPTGSTDTQYF | TGCAGTGCTAGAGGAGGCCCCACCGGGTCCACAGATACGCAGTATTTT
- | TRBJ2-7 | 17 | TRBV20-1 | TRBD2 | CSARDTGASGILDEQYF | TGCAGTGCTAGAGATACTGGGGCTAGCGGGATCTTGGACGAGCAGTACTTC
many | TRBJ2-1 | 16 | TRBV27 | - | CASSLFSSGSGDEQFF | TGTGCCAGCAGTTTATTTTCCAGCGGGTCGGGGGATGAGCAGTTCTTC
- | TRBJ1-5 | 12 | TRBV7-6 | - | CASSSRKQPQHF | TGTGCCAGCAGCTCCCGGAAACAGCCCCAGCATTTT
few | TRBJ1-4 | 13 | TRBV20-1 | - | CSARVTGHEKLFF | TGCAGTGCTAGAGTCACAGGACATGAAAAACTGTTTTTT
few | TRBJ1-6 | 12 | TRBV6-2/TRBV6-3 | - | CASSYLWDHLHF | TGTGCCAGCAGTTACCTTTGGGACCACCTCCACTTT
few | TRBJ2-7 | 13 | TRBV30 | - | CAWNMYTAYEQYF | TGTGCCTGGAATATGTACACCGCCTACGAGCAGTACTTC
- | TRBJ2-1 | 15 | TRBV4-3 | - | CASSQDVSVYNEQFF | TGCGCCAGCAGCCAAGATGTTTCTGTCTACAATGAGCAGTTCTTC
many | TRBJ1-5 | 16 | TRBV21-1 | - | CASSTKFSDSNQPQHF | TGTGCCAGCAGCACTAAATTCAGCGATAGCAATCAGCCCCAGCATTTT
many | TRBJ2-1 | 12 | TRBV20-1 | - | CSAGPSGNEQFF | TGCAGTGCCGGCCCAAGCGGCAATGAGCAGTTCTTC
few | TRBJ2-5 | 15 | TRBV9 | TRBD1 | CASSVEDRGSETQYF | TGTGCCAGCAGCGTAGAGGACAGGGGGTCAGAGACCCAGTACTTC
many | TRBJ2-1 | 16 | TRBV6-4 | - | CASSKKESGGPNEQFF | TGTGCCAGCAGTAAAAAGGAGAGTGGAGGGCCGAATGAGCAGTTCTTC
- | TRBJ1-1 | 13 | TRBV12-3/TRBV12-4 | - | CASKSSLNTEAFF | TGTGCCAGCAAATCCAGTTTGAACACTGAAGCTTTCTTT
- | TRBJ2-1 | 17 | TRBV7-9 | TRBD2 | CASSFAGAGGPYNEQFF | TGTGCCAGCAGCTTTGCAGGGGCGGGAGGGCCGTACAATGAGCAGTTCTTC